The source of this T cell receptor (beta chain) is a study of T cells in narcolepsy. Libraries were prepared by immunoSEQ multiplex PCR; TCRdb keeps only in-frame clonotypes and omits some of them. The sample consists of roughly 17,000 clones, about two thirds of them appearing once. This CDR3 contains 19 residues. J lost 2 bases, V lost 0 bases, and 13 bases had no gene match. This clonotype originated in a human donor with narcolepsy. The V gene is TRBV23-1, the J gene TRBJ2-7; TRBD1 agrees at 10 bases. TRBV23-1 is recorded as an ORF, its role being uncertain. Sequencing used CD45RA- memory CD8+ T cells from PBMCs. The DNA for the CDR3 is TGCGCCAGCAGTCAATCGGTCTTATGCGGGACAGGGGAAGCCTACGAGCAGTACTTC. Translating gives CASSQSVLCGTGEAYEQYF.